This T cell receptor beta chain was sequenced for a study of low-dose radiotherapy and immunotherapy resistance in tumors. Study details: Dosing for Cohort 2 consisted of 1 Gy per fraction every two weeks, reaching a total of 13 Gy over 26 weeks. On an every-two-weeks schedule, patients received intravenous nivolumab 240 mg, along with ipilimumab 1 mg/kg every six weeks.

This clonotype was observed at least ten times. Time point indicated: before trial treatment. This CDR3 has 12 amino acids. Germline V gene sequence: CDR1 MDHEN, CDR2 SYDVKM. V lost 0 bases and J 7 bases, leaving 6 bases between the germline ends. Primers targeting TRAV and TRBV primed first-strand cDNA, covering alpha and beta chains. A roughly 20-cycle PCR with a constant-region primer and V-primer adapter amplified TCRs. TCRdb independently ran MiXCR on the reads; one entry per CDR3 protein. Of 60,000 to 90,000 distinct CDR3 sequences in the sample, 31% are singletons; the top ten hold around 10%. The material was PBMCs, obtained before treatment. The origin of this receptor is a female donor with ovarian cancer. The genes are TRBV28 and TRBJ1-1, with D tentatively TRBD1 (5 bases). This chain's CDR3 is CASSLWGGEAFF. CDR3 coding DNA: TGTGCCAGCAGTTTATGGGGGGGTGAAGCTTTCTTT.